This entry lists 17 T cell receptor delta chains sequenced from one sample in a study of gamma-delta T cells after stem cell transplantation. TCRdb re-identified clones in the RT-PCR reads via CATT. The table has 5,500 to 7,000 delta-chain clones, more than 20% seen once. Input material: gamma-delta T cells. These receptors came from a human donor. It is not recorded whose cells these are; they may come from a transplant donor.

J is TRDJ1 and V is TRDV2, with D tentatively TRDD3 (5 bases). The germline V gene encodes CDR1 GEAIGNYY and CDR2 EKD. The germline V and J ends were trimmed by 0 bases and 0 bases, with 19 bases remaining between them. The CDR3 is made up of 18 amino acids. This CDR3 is CACDTLGYPGQYTDKLIF. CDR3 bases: TGTGCCTGTGACACCCTTGGATATCCAGGCCAGTACACCGATAAACTCATCTTT.

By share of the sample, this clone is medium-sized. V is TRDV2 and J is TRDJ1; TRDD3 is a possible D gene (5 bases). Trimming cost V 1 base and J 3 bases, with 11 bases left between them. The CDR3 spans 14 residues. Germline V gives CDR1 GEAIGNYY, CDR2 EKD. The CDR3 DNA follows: TGTGCCTGTGACACGCTTACTGGACCCGATAAACTCATCTTT. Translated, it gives CACDTLTGPDKLIF.

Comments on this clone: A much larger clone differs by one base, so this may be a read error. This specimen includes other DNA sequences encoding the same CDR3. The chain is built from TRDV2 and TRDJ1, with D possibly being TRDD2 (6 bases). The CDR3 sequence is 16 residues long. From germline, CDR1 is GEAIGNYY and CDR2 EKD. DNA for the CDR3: TGTGCCTGTGACCCCCTTCCCCCTGGCCACACCGATAAACTCATCTTC. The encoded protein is CACDPLPPGHTDKLIF.

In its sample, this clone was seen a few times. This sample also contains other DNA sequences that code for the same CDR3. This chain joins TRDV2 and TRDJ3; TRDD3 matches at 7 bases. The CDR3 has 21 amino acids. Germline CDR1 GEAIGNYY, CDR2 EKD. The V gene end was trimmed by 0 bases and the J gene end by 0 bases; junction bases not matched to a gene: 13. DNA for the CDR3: TGTGCCTGTGACACCGCGGGCTGGGGGCCTAAAGACTCCTGGGACACCCGACAGATGTTTTTC. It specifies CACDTAGWGPKDSWDTRQMFF.

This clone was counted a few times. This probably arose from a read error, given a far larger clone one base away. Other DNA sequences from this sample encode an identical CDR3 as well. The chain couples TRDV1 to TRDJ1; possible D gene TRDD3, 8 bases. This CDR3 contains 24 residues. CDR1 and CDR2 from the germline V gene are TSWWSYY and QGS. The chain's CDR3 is CALGELMLVPTGGIVGSDTDKLIF. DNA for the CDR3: TGTGCCCTTGGGGAACTAATGTTAGTTCCTACGGGGGGGATAGTGGGTTCGGACACCGATAAACTCATCTTT.

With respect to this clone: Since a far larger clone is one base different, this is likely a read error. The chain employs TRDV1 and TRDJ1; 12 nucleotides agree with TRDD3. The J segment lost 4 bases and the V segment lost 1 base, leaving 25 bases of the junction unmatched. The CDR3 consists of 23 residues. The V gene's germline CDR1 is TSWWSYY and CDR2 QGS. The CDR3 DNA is TGTGCTCTTGGGGAACCATCCTCTGGGGGATACGGAAGACTAACCGTGTCCCTCGATAAACTCATCTTT. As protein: CALGEPSSGGYGRLTVSLDKLIF.

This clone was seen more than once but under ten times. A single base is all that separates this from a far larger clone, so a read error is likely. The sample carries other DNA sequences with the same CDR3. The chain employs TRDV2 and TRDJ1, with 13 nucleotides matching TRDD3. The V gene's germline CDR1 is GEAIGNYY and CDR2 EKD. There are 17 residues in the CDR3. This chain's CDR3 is CACDTLLGDTRTDKLIF. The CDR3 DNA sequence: TGCGCCTGTGACACCTTACTGGGGGATACGCGTACCGATAAACTCATCTTT.

CDR3 residues: CACDTGTLLGDTDKLIF. The CDR3 nucleotides read TGTGCCTGTGACACCGGGACCTTACTGGGGGACACCGATAAACTCATCTTT. The chain has TRDV2 and TRDJ1; 8 bases fit TRDD3. Trimming at V came to 0 bases and at J to 0 bases, leaving 8 bases not matched to a gene. This CDR3 spans 17 amino acids. From germline, CDR1 is GEAIGNYY and CDR2 EKD.

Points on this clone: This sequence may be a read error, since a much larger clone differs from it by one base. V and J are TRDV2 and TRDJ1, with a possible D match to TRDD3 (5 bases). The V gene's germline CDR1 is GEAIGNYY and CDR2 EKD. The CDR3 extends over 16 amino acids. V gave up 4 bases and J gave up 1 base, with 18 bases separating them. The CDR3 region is CACEGLLLEPTDKLIF. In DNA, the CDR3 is TGTGCCTGTGAGGGGTTATTACTGGAGCCCACCGATAAACTCATCTTT.

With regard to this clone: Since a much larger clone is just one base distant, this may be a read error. The CDR3 reads CACDILGIKRPDKLIF. CDR3 bases: TGTGCCTGTGACATTTTGGGGATCAAGAGACCGGATAAACTCATCTTT. The chain uses TRDV2 and TRDJ1; D may be TRDD3 (6 bases). V lost 2 bases and J 5 bases, leaving 20 bases between the germline ends. The CDR3 is made up of 16 amino acids. Germline-derived CDR1 and CDR2 are GEAIGNYY and EKD.

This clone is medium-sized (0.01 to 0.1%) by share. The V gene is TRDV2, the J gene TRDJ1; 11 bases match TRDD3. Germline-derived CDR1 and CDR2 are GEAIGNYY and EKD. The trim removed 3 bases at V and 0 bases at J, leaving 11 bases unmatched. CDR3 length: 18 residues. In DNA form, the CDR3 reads TGTGCCTGTGACCCCTTACTGGGGGATATTCCGTACACCGATAAACTCATCTTT. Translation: CACDPLLGDIPYTDKLIF.

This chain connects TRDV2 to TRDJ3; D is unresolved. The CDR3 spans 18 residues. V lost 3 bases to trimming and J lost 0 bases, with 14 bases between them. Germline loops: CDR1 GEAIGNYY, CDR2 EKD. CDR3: CACDPVMTRSWDTRQMFF. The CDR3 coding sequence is TGTGCCTGTGACCCTGTCATGACACGCTCCTGGGACACCCGACAGATGTTTTTC.

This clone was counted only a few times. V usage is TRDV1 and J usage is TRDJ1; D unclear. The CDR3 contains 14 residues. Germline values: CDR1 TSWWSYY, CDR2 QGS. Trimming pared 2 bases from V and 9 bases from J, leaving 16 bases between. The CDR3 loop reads CALGEGVWYGELIF. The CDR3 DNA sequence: TGTGCTCTTGGGGAAGGGGTGTGGTACGGTGAACTCATCTTT.

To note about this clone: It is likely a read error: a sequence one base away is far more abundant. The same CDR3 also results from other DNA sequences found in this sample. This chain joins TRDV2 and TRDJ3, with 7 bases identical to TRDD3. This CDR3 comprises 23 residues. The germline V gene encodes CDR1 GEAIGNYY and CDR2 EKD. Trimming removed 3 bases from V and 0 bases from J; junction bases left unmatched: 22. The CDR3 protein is CACDPILQGIKDESSWDTRQMFF. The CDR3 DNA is TGTGCCTGTGACCCGATACTACAGGGGATAAAGGACGAAAGCTCCTGGGACACCCGACAGATGTTTTTC.

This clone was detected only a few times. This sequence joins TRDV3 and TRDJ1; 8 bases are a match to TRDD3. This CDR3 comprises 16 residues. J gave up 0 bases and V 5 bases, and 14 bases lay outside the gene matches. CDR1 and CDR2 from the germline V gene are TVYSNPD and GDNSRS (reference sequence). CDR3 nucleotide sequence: TGTGCCCCGGGACTGGGGGTCAGTAAGTACACCGATAAACTCATCTTT. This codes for CAPGLGVSKYTDKLIF.

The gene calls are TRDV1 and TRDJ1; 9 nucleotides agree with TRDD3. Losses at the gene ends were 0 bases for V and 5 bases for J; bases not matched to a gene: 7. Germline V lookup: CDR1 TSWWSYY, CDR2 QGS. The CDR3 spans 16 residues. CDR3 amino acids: CALGELSWGYADKLIF. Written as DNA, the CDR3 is TGTGCTCTTGGGGAACTATCGTGGGGATACGCTGATAAACTCATCTTT.

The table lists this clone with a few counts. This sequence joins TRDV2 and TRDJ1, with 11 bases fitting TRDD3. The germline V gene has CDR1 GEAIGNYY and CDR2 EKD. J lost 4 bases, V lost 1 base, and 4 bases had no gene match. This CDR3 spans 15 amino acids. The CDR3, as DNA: TGTGCCTGTGACACGTGGGGGATACGTGGCGATAAACTCATCTTT. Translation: CACDTWGIRGDKLIF.